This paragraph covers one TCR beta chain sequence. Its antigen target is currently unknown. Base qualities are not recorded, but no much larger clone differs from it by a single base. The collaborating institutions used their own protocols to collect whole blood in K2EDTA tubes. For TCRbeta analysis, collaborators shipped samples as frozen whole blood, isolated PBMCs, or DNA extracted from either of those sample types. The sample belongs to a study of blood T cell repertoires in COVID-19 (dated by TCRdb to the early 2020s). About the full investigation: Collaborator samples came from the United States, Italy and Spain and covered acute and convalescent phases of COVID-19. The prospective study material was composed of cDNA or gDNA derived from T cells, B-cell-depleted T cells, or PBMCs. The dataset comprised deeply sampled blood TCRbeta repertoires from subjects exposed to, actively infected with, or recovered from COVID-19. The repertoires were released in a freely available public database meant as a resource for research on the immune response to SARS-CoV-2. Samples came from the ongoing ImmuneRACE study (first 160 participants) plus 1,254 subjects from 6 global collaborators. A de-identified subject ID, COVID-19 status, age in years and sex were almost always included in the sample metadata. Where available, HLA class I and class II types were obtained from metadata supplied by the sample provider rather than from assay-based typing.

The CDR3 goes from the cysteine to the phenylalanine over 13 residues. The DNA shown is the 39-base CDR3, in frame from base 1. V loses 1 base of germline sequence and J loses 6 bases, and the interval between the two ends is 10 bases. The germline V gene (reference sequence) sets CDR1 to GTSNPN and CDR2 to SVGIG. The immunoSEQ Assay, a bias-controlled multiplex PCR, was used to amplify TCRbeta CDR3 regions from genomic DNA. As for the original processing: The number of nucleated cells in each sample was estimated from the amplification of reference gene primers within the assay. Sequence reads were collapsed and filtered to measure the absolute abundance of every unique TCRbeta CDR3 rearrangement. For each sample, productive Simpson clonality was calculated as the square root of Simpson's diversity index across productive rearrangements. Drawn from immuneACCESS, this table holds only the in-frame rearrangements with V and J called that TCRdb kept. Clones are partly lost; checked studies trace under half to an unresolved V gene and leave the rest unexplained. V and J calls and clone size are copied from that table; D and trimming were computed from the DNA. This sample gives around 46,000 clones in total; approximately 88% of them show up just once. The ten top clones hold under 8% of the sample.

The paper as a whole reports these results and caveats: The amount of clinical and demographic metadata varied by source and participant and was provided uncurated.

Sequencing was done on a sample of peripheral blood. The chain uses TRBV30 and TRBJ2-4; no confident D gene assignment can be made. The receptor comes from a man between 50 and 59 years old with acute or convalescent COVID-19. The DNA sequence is TGTGCCTGGAGTGCGCTAATTACAAACATTCAGTACTTC. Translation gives CAWSALITNIQYF.